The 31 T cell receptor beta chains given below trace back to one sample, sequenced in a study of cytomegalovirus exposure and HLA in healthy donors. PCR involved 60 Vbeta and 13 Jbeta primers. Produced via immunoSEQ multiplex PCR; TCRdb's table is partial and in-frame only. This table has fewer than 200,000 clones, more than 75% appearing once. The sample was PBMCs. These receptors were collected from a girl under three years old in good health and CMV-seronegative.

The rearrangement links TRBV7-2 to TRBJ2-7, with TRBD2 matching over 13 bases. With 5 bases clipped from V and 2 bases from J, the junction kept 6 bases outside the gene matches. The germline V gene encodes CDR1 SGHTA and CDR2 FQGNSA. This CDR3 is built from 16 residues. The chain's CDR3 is CASSRTSGGPAYEQYF. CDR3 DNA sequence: TGTGCCAGCAGCAGGACTAGCGGGGGCCCGGCCTACGAGCAGTACTTC.

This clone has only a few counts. The CDR3 protein is CASRPIPGLIYNEQFF. In DNA form, the CDR3 reads TGTGCCAGCAGGCCAATCCCCGGACTAATCTACAATGAGCAGTTCTTC. This chain links TRBV27 with TRBJ2-1; tentative D call: TRBD2 (6 bases). Germline CDR1 and CDR2: MNHEY and SMNVEV (reference sequence). The CDR3 has 16 residues. V lost 6 bases and J lost 3, with 18 bases in between.

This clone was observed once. The CDR3 region has the DNA TGTGCCACTGGGACAACGGCTATGAACACTGAAGCTTTCTTT. This encodes CATGTTAMNTEAFF. This chain links TRBV10-3 with TRBJ1-1, with a tentative D call TRBD1 (6 bases). Between the trimmed V and J ends, which lost 10 bases and 0 bases, there was a span of 15 bases. The length of the CDR3 is 14 residues. Germline V gene data show CDR1 as ENHRY and CDR2 as SYGVKD.

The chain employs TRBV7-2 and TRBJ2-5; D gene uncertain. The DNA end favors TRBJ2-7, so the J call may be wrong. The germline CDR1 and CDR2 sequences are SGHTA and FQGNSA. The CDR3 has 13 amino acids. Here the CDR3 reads CASSLTPWGEQYF. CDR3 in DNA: TGTGCCAGCAGCTTAACCCCATGGGGCGAGCAGTACTTC.

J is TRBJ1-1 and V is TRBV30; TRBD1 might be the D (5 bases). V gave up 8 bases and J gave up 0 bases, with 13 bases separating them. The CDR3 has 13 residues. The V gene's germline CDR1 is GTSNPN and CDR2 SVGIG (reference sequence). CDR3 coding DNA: TGTGCCGAGGCCAGGGCTATGAACACTGAAGCTTTCTTT. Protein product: CAEARAMNTEAFF.

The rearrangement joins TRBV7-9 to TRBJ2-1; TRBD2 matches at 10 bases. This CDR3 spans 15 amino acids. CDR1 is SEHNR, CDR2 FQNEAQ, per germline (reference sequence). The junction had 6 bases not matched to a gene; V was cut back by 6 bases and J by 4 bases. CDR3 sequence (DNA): TGTGCCAGCAGGCGAGCGGGGGGGGGATACAATGAGCAGTTCTTC. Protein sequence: CASRRAGGGYNEQFF.

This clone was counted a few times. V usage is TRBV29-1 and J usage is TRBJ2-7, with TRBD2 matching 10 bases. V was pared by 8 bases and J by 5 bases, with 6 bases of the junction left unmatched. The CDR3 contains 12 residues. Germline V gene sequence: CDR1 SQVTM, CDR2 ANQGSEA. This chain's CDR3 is CSSGTSAHEQYF. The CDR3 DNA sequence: TGCAGCTCCGGGACTAGCGCTCACGAGCAGTACTTC.

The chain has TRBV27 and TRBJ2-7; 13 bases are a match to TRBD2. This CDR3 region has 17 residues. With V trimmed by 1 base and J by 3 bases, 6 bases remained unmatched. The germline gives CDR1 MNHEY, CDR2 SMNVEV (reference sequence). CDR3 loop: CASSLFPTSGGFYEQYF. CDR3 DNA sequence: TGTGCCAGCAGTTTATTCCCGACTAGCGGGGGGTTCTACGAGCAGTACTTC.

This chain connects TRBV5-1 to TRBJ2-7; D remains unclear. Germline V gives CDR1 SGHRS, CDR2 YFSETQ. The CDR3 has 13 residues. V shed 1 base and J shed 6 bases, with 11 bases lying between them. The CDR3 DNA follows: TGCGCCAGCAGCTTGATCTCAGGTTCCGAGCAGTACTTC. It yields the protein CASSLISGSEQYF.

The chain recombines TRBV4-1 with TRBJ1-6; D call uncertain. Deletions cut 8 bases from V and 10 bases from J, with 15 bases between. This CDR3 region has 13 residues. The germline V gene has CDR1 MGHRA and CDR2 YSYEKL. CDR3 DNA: TGCGCCAGCGGAGTAGGAATAAGGTCACCCCTCCACTTT. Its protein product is CASGVGIRSPLHF.

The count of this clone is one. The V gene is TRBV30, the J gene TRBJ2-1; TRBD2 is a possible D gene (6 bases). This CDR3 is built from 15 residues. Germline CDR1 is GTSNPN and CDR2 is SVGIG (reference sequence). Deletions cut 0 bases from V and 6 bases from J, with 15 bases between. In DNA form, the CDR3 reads TGTGCCTGGAGTGTCATAGGGACTTTGGGCAATGAGCAGTTCTTC. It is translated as CAWSVIGTLGNEQFF.

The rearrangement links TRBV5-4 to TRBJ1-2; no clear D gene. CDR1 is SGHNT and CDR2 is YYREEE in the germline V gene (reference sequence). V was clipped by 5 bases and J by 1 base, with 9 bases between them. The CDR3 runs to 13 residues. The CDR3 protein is CASSSLFNYGYTF. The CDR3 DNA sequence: TGTGCCAGCAGTTCCCTGTTTAACTATGGCTACACCTTC.

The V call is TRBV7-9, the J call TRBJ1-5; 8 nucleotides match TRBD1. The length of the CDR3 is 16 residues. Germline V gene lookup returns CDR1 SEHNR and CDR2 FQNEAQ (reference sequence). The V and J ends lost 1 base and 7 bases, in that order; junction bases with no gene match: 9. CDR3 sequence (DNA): TGTGCCAGCAGCTTAGATTTAGGACAGGGCGAACAGCCCCAGCATTTT. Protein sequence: CASSLDLGQGEQPQHF. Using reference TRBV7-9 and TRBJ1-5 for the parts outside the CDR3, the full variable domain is DTGVSQNPRHKITKRGQNVTFRCDPISEHNRLYWYRQTLGQGPEFLTYFQNEAQLEKSRLLSDRFSAERPKGSFSTLEIQRTEQGDSAMYLCASSLDLGQGEQPQHFGDGTRLSIL.

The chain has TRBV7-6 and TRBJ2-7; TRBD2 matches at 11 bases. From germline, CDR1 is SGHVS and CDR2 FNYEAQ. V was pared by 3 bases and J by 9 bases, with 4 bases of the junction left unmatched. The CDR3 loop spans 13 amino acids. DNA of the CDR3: TGTGCCAGCAGCTTCGGGACTAGCGGACGGCAGTACTTC. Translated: CASSFGTSGRQYF.

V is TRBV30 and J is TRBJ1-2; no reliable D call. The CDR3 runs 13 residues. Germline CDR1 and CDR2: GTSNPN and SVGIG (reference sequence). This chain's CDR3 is CAGEDGTYYGYTF. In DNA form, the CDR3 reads TGTGCTGGGGAGGACGGAACCTACTATGGCTACACCTTC.

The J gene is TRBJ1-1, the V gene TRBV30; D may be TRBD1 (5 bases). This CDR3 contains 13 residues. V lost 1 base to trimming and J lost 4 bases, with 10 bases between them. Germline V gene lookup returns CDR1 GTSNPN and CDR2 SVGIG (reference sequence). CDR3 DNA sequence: TGTGCCTGGAGTGCCGGACACACCACTGAAGCTTTCTTT. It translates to CAWSAGHTTEAFF.

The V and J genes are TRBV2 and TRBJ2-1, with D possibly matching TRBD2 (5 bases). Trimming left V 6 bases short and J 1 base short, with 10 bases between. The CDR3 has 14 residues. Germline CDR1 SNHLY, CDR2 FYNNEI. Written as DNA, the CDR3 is TGTGCCAGCAGGAGGACTCCTTCCTACAATGAGCAGTTCTTC. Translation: CASRRTPSYNEQFF.

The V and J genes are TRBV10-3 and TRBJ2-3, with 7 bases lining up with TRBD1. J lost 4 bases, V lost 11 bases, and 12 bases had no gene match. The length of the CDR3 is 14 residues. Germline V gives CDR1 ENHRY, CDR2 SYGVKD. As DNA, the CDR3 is TGTGCCTCTTCGACAGGGAATTTCCCAGATACGCAGTATTTT. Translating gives CASSTGNFPDTQYF.

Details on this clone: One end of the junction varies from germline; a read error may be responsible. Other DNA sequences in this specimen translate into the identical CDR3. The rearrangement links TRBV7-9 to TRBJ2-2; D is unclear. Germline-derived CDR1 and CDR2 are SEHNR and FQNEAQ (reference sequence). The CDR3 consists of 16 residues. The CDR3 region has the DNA TGTGCCAGCAGCTTAGGGGTGGGCACGAACACTGGGGAGCTGTTTTTT. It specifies CASSLGVGTNTGELFF.

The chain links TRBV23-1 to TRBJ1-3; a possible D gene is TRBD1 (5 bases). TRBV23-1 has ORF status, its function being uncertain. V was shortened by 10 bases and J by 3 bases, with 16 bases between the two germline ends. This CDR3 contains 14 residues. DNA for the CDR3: TGCGCCATCTCGTGGAGGGGCATTGGAAACACCATATATTTT. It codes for CAISWRGIGNTIYF.

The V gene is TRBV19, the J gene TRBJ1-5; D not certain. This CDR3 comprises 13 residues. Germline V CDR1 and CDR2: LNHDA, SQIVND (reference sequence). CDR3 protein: CGAGAGSNQPQHF. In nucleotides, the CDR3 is TGTGGTGCGGGCGCGGGTAGCAATCAGCCCCAGCATTTT. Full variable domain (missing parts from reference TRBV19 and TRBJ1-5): DGGITQSPKYLFRKEGQNVTLSCEQNLNHDAMYWYRQDPGQGLRLIYYSQIVNDFQKGDIAEGYSVSREKKESFPLTVTSAQKNPTAFYLCGAGAGSNQPQHFGDGTRLSIL.

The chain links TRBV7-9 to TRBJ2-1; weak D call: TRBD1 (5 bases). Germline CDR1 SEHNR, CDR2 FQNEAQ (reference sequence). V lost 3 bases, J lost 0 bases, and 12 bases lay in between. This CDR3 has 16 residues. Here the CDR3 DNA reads TGTGCCAGCAGCTTGACAGACACCGACTCCTACAATGAGCAGTTCTTC. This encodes CASSLTDTDSYNEQFF.

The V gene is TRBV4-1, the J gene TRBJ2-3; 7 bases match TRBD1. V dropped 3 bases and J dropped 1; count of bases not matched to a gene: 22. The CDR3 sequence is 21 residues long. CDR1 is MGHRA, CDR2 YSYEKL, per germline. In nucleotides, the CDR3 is TGCGCCAGCAGCCAGAGGGGCCACCTTTATCGACAGGGCGTCGGCACAGATACGCAGTATTTT. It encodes CASSQRGHLYRQGVGTDTQYF.

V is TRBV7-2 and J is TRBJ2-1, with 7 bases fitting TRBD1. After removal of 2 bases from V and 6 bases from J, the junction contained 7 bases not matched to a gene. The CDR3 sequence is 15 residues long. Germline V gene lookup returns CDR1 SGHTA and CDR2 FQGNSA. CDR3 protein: CASSLRGPSGNEQFF. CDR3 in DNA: TGTGCCAGCAGCTTAAGGGGGCCCTCGGGCAATGAGCAGTTCTTC.

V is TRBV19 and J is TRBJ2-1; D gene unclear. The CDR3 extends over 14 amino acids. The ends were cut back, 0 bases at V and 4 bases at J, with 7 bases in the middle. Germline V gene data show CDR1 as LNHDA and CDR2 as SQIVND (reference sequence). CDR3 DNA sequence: TGTGCCAGTAGTATAGATGAGGAATACAATGAGCAGTTCTTC. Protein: CASSIDEEYNEQFF.

CDR3 loop: CASSSGRASVTQYF. The CDR3, as DNA: TGTGCCAGCAGTAGCGGGAGGGCCTCGGTTACGCAGTATTTT. V gene TRBV2 combines with J gene TRBJ2-3, with 10 nucleotides matching TRBD2. Germline values: CDR1 SNHLY, CDR2 FYNNEI. The CDR3 has 14 residues. V lost 5 bases, J lost 8 bases, and 7 bases stayed unmatched. The entire variable domain, with the rest obtained from reference TRBV2 and TRBJ2-3, is as follows: EPEVTQTPSHQVTQMGQEVILRCVPISNHLYFYWYRQILGQKVEFLVSFYNNEISEKSEIFDDQFSVERPDGSNFTLKIRSTKLEDSAMYFCASSSGRASVTQYFGPGTRLTVL.

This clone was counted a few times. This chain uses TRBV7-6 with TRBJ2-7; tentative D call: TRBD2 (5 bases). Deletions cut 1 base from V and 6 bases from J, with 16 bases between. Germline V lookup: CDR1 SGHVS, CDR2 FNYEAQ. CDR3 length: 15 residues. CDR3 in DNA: TGTGCCAGCAGCTTAGTACCGCCGCGCGAGGGCGAGCAGTACTTC. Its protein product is CASSLVPPREGEQYF.

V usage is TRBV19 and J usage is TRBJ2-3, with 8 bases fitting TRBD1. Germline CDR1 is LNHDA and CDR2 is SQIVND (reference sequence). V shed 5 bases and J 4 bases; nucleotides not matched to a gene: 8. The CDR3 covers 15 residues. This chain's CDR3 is CASSPDREVSDTQYF. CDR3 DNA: TGTGCCAGTAGTCCGGACAGGGAAGTATCAGATACGCAGTATTTT.

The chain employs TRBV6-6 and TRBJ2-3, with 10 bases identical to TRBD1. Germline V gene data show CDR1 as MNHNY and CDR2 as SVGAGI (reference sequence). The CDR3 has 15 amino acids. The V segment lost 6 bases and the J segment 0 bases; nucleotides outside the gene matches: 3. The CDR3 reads CASRGTGASTDTQYF. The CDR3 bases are TGTGCCAGCAGGGGGACAGGGGCTAGCACAGATACGCAGTATTTT.

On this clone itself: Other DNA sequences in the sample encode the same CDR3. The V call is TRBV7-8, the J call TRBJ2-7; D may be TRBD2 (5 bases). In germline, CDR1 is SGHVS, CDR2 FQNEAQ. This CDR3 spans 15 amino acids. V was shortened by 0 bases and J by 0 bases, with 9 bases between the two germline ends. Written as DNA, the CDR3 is TGTGCCAGCAGCTTAGCTGGAGGTAGCTCCTACGAGCAGTACTTC. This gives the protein CASSLAGGSSYEQYF.

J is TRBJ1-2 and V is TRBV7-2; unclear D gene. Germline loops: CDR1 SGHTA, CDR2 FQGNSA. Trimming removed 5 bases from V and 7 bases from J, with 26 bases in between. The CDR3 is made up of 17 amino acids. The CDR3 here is CASSAPRLAGGATGYTF. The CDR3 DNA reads TGTGCCAGCAGCGCCCCAAGACTAGCGGGAGGTGCCACTGGCTACACCTTC. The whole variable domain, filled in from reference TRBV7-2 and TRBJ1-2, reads GAGVSQSPSNKVTEKGKDVELRCDPISGHTALYWYRQSLGQGLEFLIYFQGNSAPDKSGLPSDRFSAERTGGSVSTLTIQRTQQEDSAVYLCASSAPRLAGGATGYTFGSGTRLTVV.